This TCR beta chain derives from a study of molecular identifiers for immune sequencing clone quantification. At the level of the study: Five portions were made in replicates from RNA of roughly 20,000 or 100,000 naive CD8 cells, and four underwent sequencing.

In preparing bulk TCR libraries, previously described methods and listed TCR primers were used. One entry per CDR3 protein, called by TCRdb with MiXCR from the PCR reads. Of about 640,000 distinct CDR3 sequences in the sample, 20% are singletons; the top ten hold around 0.9%. The CD8+CD4-CCR7+CD45RA+ phenotype defined the sorted naive CD8 T cells. Germline assignment: CDR1 DFQATT and CDR2 SNEGSKA (reference sequence). The CDR3 loop spans 16 amino acids. Trimming cost V 2 bases and J 4 bases; bases outside gene matches: 8. Comment on this clonotype: As yet, its antigen is unknown.

The study's findings and limits: Jurkat TCR RNA spiked in from one cell reportedly remained identifiable amid around 1 million naive cells.

The sample consisted of naive CD8+ T cells from blood, with Jurkat cell RNA spiked in. Subset of the sample: FACS-sorted CD8+CD4-CCR7+CD45RA+ naive T cells. The origin of this receptor is a human donor in good health. Some libraries in this study had Jurkat cell RNA spiked in. The chain uses TRBV20-1 and TRBJ2-2, with TRBD1 matching 9 bases. The CDR3 coding sequence is TGCAGTGCTAGACTTTTGGGACAGGGTGTCACCGGGGAGCTGTTTTTT. It codes for CSARLLGQGVTGELFF.